This T cell receptor (beta chain) is drawn from a study of blood T cell repertoires in COVID-19. The germline V gene has CDR1 SGHTA and CDR2 FQGTGA. V was clipped by 5 bases and J by 4 bases, with 14 bases between them. The CDR3 sequence is 14 residues long. Using immunoSEQ multiplex PCR, the repertoire was profiled, and TCRdb retains in-frame clones only, with some absent. The table records 150,000 or so clones, about 83% of them present only once. The sample holds a few counts of this clone. The genes are TRBV7-3 and TRBJ1-1, with D possibly matching TRBD1 (6 bases). Sequencing was performed on PBMCs or T cells enriched from blood (not recorded which). This receptor was taken from a woman aged 50 to 65 in a cohort exposed to, infected with or recovered from COVID-19 (not recorded which). CDR3 sequence: CASSEQGPPTEAFF. The CDR3 region has the DNA TGTGCCAGCAGCGAACAGGGTCCCCCCACTGAAGCTTTCTTT.